The present TCR beta chain was sequenced within a study of blood T cell repertoires in COVID-19. The overall study: The origin of the acute and convalescent COVID-19 samples was the United States, Italy and Spain. T cells, B-cell-depleted T cells, or PBMCs provided the cDNA or gDNA that served as material.

Cohort placement rested on clinical history that participants reported themselves. Authors' processing steps: Estimated nucleated cell counts came from reference gene primer amplification. TCRdb's table, derived via immunoSEQ multiplex PCR, lists solely in-frame clones and lacks some. The V and J calls and clone size come from that table; D and trimming were worked out from the DNA. The sample includes around 200,000 clones, about 84% of them seen just once. The sequence was collected from a man aged 40-50 years with acute COVID-19. The material sequenced was PBMCs or T cells enriched from blood (not recorded which).

CDR3 nucleotide sequence: TGTGCCAGCCGTAGGGGGCCTTACAATGAGCAGTTCTTC. Translation gives CASRRGPYNEQFF. The chain employs TRBV2 and TRBJ2-1; 7 bases agree with TRBD1. Unmatched junction bases numbered 5, after V lost 8 bases and J lost 4 bases. From germline, CDR1 is SNHLY and CDR2 FYNNEI. The CDR3 sequence is 13 residues long.